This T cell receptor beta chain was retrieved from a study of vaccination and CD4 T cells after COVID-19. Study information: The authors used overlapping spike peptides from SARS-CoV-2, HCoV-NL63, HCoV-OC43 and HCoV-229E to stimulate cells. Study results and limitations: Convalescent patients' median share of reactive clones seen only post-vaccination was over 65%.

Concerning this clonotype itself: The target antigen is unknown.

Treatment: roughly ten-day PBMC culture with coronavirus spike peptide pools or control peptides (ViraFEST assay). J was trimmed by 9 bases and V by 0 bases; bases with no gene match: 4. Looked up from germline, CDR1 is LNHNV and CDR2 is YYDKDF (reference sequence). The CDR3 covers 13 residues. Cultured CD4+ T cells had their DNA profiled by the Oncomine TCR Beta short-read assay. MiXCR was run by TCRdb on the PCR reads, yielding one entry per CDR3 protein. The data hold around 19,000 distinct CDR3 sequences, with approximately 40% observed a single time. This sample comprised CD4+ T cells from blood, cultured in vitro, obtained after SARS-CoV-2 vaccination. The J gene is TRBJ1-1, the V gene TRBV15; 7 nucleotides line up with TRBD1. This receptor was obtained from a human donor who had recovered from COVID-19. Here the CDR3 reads CATSRDGQVKAFF. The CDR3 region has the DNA TGTGCCACCAGCAGAGACGGACAGGTAAAAGCTTTCTTT.